This T cell receptor beta chain was identified during a study of blood T cell repertoires in COVID-19. Study summary: Samples of COVID-19 (acute and convalescent) were obtained from the United States, Italy and Spain. Nucleic acid was either cDNA or gDNA, and it came from T cells, B-cell-depleted T cells, or PBMCs.

The data were produced by immunoSEQ multiplex PCR, yet TCRdb's version contains in-frame clones alone and is incomplete. The table lists some 160,000 clones, roughly 90% of them singletons. The recovered donors of Cohort 3 showed two negative PCRs, clearance, or symptom resolution. The CDR3 totals 15 residues. The junction had 3 bases not matched to a gene; V was cut back by 3 bases and J by 7 bases. Germline values: CDR1 SGHVS, CDR2 FQNEAQ. The receptor was isolated from a woman aged 45-60 years who had recovered from COVID-19. The chain links TRBV7-8 to TRBJ1-6; 10 nucleotides agree with TRBD1. The material sequenced was PBMCs or T cells enriched from blood (not recorded which). The CDR3: CASSLTGQGNSPLHF. Written as DNA, the CDR3 is TGTGCCAGCAGCTTGACGGGACAGGGGAATTCACCCCTCCACTTT.